This TCR beta chain was sequenced for a study of cytomegalovirus exposure and HLA in healthy donors. Overall study context: It was reported in a later analysis that the 100 to 150 validation repertoires used the same platform as the 500 to 700 first-cohort repertoires. Study-wide results and limits: Reportedly, diagnosis of cytomegalovirus status by the classifier showed high specificity and sensitivity. The tendency of first-cohort TCR clusters to co-occur in the 120 or so validation repertoires was the finding of a later analysis.

Regarding this clone: Its cognate antigen is unknown.

CDR1 and CDR2 from the germline V gene are MNHEY and SMNVEV (reference sequence). The CDR3 has 16 residues. The trim removed 7 bases at V and 5 bases at J, leaving 12 bases unmatched. The assay was immunoSEQ multiplex PCR, and TCRdb's table has in-frame clones only and misses some. Among 150,000 to 200,000 clones listed, more than 75% were seen once. The TCR originated in a woman aged 18-29 years in good health and CMV-seronegative. The sample comprised PBMCs. The chain combines TRBV27 with TRBJ2-1, with 9 bases that match TRBD1. DNA for the CDR3: TGTGCCAGCACACAAATTACAGGGGGCCCCAACAATGAGCAGTTCTTC. This encodes CASTQITGGPNNEQFF.